The 19 T cell receptor beta chains reported below all come from one sample, sequenced in a study of blood T cell repertoires in COVID-19. Profiling relied on immunoSEQ multiplex PCR, and the TCRdb table lists in-frame clones only, not all of them. This sample yields approximately 170,000 clones, of which around 84% are seen a single time; 14% belongs to the top ten. Input material: peripheral blood. The origin of the receptors is a woman aged 65 to 85 with COVID-19, enrolled during active disease.

CDR3 in DNA: TGTGCCAGCAGCTTAACAGGACAAGGAAGGGAAAAACTGTTTTTT. This codes for CASSLTGQGREKLFF. The chain couples TRBV7-3 to TRBJ1-4; TRBD1 might be the D (5 bases). Germline CDR1 and CDR2: SGHTA and FQGTGA. V was trimmed by 0 bases and J by 8 bases, leaving 13 bases between them. The CDR3 length is 15 residues.

This clone appeared once. The J gene is TRBJ1-4, the V gene TRBV6-5, with D tentatively TRBD1 (5 bases). The CDR3 contains 14 residues. Trimming stripped 7 bases from V and 7 bases from J, with 16 bases between. Germline CDR1 is MNHEY and CDR2 is SVGAGI. The CDR3 region is CASTLPGGTEKLFF. The CDR3 DNA is TGTGCCAGCACTCTTCCCGGGGGAACTGAAAAACTGTTTTTT.

J is TRBJ2-3 and V is TRBV6-1; TRBD2 matches at 11 bases. V was pared by 4 bases and J by 0 bases, with 3 bases of the junction left unmatched. Germline CDR1 and CDR2: MNHNS and SASEGT. The CDR3 contains 16 residues. The CDR3 is CASSARLAGSTDTQYF. The CDR3 DNA reads as TGTGCCAGCAGTGCGAGACTAGCGGGGAGCACAGATACGCAGTATTTT.

The gene calls are TRBV28 and TRBJ2-2; D is perhaps TRBD2 (7 bases). The germline CDR1 and CDR2 sequences are MDHEN and SYDVKM. The CDR3 length is 17 residues. Trimming cost V 4 bases and J 5 bases, with 20 bases left between them. CDR3 bases: TGTGCCAGCAGTTCGCCGGGGGGCGCGGTCAAAACCGGGGAGCTGTTTTTT. This codes for CASSSPGGAVKTGELFF.

The genes are TRBV28 and TRBJ2-1; D possibly corresponds to TRBD2 (6 bases). With 6 bases removed from V and 0 bases from J, the gap between germline ends came to 15 bases. The CDR3 is 16 amino acids. Looked up from germline, CDR1 is MDHEN and CDR2 is SYDVKM. CDR3 in amino acids: CASSPNYGSSYNEQFF. The DNA of the CDR3 is TGTGCCAGCAGCCCCAATTACGGGAGCTCCTACAATGAGCAGTTCTTC.

This clone came up a few times. The V and J genes are TRBV2 and TRBJ2-2, with no clear D. Germline CDR1 and CDR2: SNHLY and FYNNEI. The CDR3 spans 14 residues. V was cut by 6 bases and J by 1 base, with 9 bases left in between. CDR3 sequence: CASRIIRNTGELFF. CDR3 nucleotides: TGTGCCAGCAGGATAATTAGGAACACCGGGGAGCTGTTTTTT.

A single count supports this clone. V and J are TRBV5-1 and TRBJ2-7, with TRBD2 as a possible D gene (6 bases). Deletions cut 4 bases from V and 7 bases from J, with 15 bases between. This CDR3 has 13 amino acids. CDR1 is SGHRS, CDR2 YFSETQ, per germline. The CDR3 protein is CASSVGTGTEQYF. The DNA of the CDR3 is TGCGCCAGCAGCGTCGGGACGGGGACTGAGCAGTACTTC.

The chain uses TRBV28 and TRBJ1-2; a weak D match, TRBD1 (6 bases). There are 15 residues in the CDR3. The germline V and J ends were trimmed by 6 bases and 7 bases, with 21 bases remaining between them. Germline V gives CDR1 MDHEN, CDR2 SYDVKM. The CDR3 is CASRGAQGSLSGYTF. The CDR3 DNA is TGTGCCAGCAGAGGGGCACAGGGTTCTCTATCTGGCTACACCTTC.

The CDR3 sequence: CASSSTGASYEQYF. The CDR3, as DNA: TGCGCCAGCAGCTCGACAGGGGCCAGCTACGAGCAGTACTTC. V gene TRBV5-1 combines with J gene TRBJ2-7; 8 nucleotides agree with TRBD1. This CDR3 spans 14 amino acids. Germline V gene lookup returns CDR1 SGHRS and CDR2 YFSETQ. With 3 bases clipped from V and 3 bases from J, the junction kept 5 bases outside the gene matches.

This chain joins TRBV28 and TRBJ2-3; TRBD2 matches at 8 bases. From germline, CDR1 is MDHEN and CDR2 SYDVKM. The CDR3 spans 16 residues. The V segment lost 4 bases and the J segment 0 bases; nucleotides outside the gene matches: 6. As DNA, the CDR3 is TGTGCCAGCAGTTCCCCCAGCGGGGGTAGCACAGATACGCAGTATTTT. Translated: CASSSPSGGSTDTQYF.

The chain is built from TRBV3-1 (or the pseudogene TRBV3-2) and TRBJ1-1, with 8 bases lining up with TRBD1. CDR1 is LGHDT and CDR2 is YNNKEL in the germline V gene (reference sequence). The junction had 4 bases not matched to a gene; V was cut back by 1 base and J by 6 bases. This CDR3 has 14 amino acids. The CDR3, as DNA: TGTGCCAGCAGCCAAGCGGACAGGGTCCCTGAAGCTTTCTTT. Translating it yields CASSQADRVPEAFF.

This chain uses TRBV5-8 with TRBJ2-7, with D perhaps matching TRBD2 (5 bases). With 2 bases removed from V and 3 bases from J, the gap between germline ends came to 12 bases. The CDR3 is 14 amino acids. CDR1 and CDR2 from the germline V gene are SGHTS and YDEGEE. CDR3 in amino acids: CASSFREGSYEQYV. The CDR3 DNA follows: TGTGCCAGCAGCTTTAGAGAGGGTAGCTACGAGCAGTACGTC.

The chain carries TRBV5-4 and TRBJ2-5; 8 nucleotides align to TRBD2. Germline CDR1 reads SGHNT; CDR2 reads YYREEE (reference sequence). This CDR3 has 15 amino acids. Unmatched junction bases numbered 9, after V lost 4 bases and J lost 4 bases. In nucleotides, the CDR3 is TGTGCCAGCAGCCTTATTACTAGCGGTGGAGAGACCCAGTACTTC. Protein: CASSLITSGGETQYF.

V gene TRBV6-2 or TRBV6-3 combines with J gene TRBJ2-1, with 8 bases matching TRBD1. This CDR3 contains 18 residues. V lost 4 bases to trimming and J lost 7 bases; unmatched junction nucleotides: 18. Germline V lookup: CDR1 MNHEY, CDR2 SVGEGT. In DNA, the CDR3 is TGTGCCAGCAGTTTCCGTCGGGGAGGACAGGGTATAAAGAATGAGCAGTTCTTC. Translated: CASSFRRGGQGIKNEQFF.

The rearrangement uses TRBV7-2 and TRBJ2-1, with D possibly TRBD1 on 5 matching bases. Trimming shortened V by 1 base and J by 9 bases, and 10 bases separated the two germline ends. CDR3 length: 13 amino acids. Germline CDR1 and CDR2: SGHTA and FQGNSA. Here the CDR3 DNA reads TGTGCCAGCAGCTTAGAGGGGCGAGGTGAGCAGTTCTTC. This codes for CASSLEGRGEQFF.

The chain joins TRBV4-1 to TRBJ1-1, with TRBD1 matching over 9 bases. The germline V gene encodes CDR1 MGHRA and CDR2 YSYEKL. The length of the CDR3 is 15 residues. Trimming at V came to 4 bases and at J to 7 bases, leaving 10 bases not matched to a gene. The CDR3 sequence: CASSPGTGHSIEAFF. CDR3 bases: TGCGCCAGCAGCCCCGGGACAGGGCATTCCATTGAAGCTTTCTTT.

This clone has only one observation. The chain uses TRBV29-1 and TRBJ2-7; D is unresolved. Germline CDR1 and CDR2: SQVTM and ANQGSEA. V was pared by 4 bases and J by 0 bases, with 7 bases between. The CDR3 extends over 12 amino acids. The CDR3 sequence is CSVVISSYEQYF. The CDR3 coding sequence is TGCAGCGTTGTGATCAGCTCCTACGAGCAGTACTTC.

The V gene is TRBV10-3, the J gene TRBJ2-2; 9 positions match TRBD2. The CDR3 length is 17 residues. After removal of 10 bases from V and 6 bases from J, the junction contained 18 bases not matched to a gene. CDR1 is ENHRY and CDR2 is SYGVKD in the germline V gene. In DNA, the CDR3 is TGTGCCACTCTTGGGGGGTTTGGGGGACTAGCCGCCGGGGAGCTGTTTTTT. Protein: CATLGGFGGLAAGELFF.

A single count supports this clone. This chain links TRBV6-6 with TRBJ2-7, with D uncertain. Trimming left V 2 bases short and J 0 bases short, with 5 bases between. Germline CDR1 MNHNY, CDR2 SVGAGI (reference sequence). This CDR3 is built from 13 residues. CDR3: CASSYAGSYEQYF. CDR3 nucleotide sequence: TGTGCCAGCAGTTACGCAGGCTCCTACGAGCAGTACTTC.